This T cell receptor (beta chain) was captured by sequencing in a study of early T cells in non-severe SARS-CoV-2 infection. Study in general: Sequencing of bulk RNA from unsorted whole blood was done, without chain pairing.

Notes on the study in general: Reliance on VDJdb matching favored anti-spike CD8 responses; private and CD4 specificities were missed.

TCRdb ran MiXCR on the 5' RACE reads and lists one entry per CDR3 protein. The sample has about 100,000 distinct CDR3 sequences, roughly an eighth seen once. As for this clonotype: The antigen is not known.

Deletions cut 6 bases from V and 2 bases from J, with 8 bases between. This CDR3 comprises 13 residues. Germline V gene data show CDR1 as MNHNS and CDR2 as SASEGT. The sequence came from an adult who was a healthcare worker with PCR-confirmed SARS-CoV-2 infection or an uninfected control (not recorded which). The specimen was whole blood. J is TRBJ2-1 and V is TRBV6-1; possible D gene TRBD1, 5 bases. The CDR3: CASSPGPYNEQFF. The DNA of the CDR3 is TGTGCCAGCAGCCCAGGGCCCTACAATGAGCAGTTCTTC.